Shown below are 26 T cell receptor beta chains from a single sample sequenced in a study of early T cells in non-severe SARS-CoV-2 infection. TCRdb re-called the 5' RACE reads with MiXCR, one entry per CDR3 protein. The sample includes about 77,000 distinct CDR3 sequences, 8.5% to 10% of them seen just once. The sample comprised whole blood. These TCRs come from an adult who was a healthcare worker with PCR-confirmed SARS-CoV-2 infection or an uninfected control (not recorded which).

This clonotype was seen many times. The chain couples TRBV3-1 to TRBJ2-6; TRBD2 agrees at 9 bases. With V trimmed by 2 bases and J by 0 bases, 8 bases remained unmatched. The CDR3 consists of 19 residues. Germline values: CDR1 LGHDT, CDR2 YNNKEL (reference sequence). CDR3: CASSQIRLADSSGANVLTF. The CDR3 DNA reads TGTGCCAGCAGCCAAATCAGACTAGCGGATAGCTCTGGGGCCAACGTCCTGACTTTC.

The CDR3 coding sequence is TGTGCCAGCAGCAATGATTGGGCGGGAGACGATGAGCAGTTCTTC. It yields the protein CASSNDWAGDDEQFF. The chain recombines TRBV21-1 with TRBJ2-1; TRBD2 was called by the table and not checked on the DNA. TRBV21-1 is termed a pseudogene. This CDR3 is built from 15 residues.

The chain links TRBV27 to TRBJ1-4; tentative D call: TRBD1 (6 bases). Germline CDR1 and CDR2: MNHEY and SMNVEV (reference sequence). CDR3 length: 15 amino acids. V dropped 0 bases and J dropped 8 bases, with 13 bases sitting between them. The CDR3: CASSLSPGDKEKLFF. The CDR3 DNA follows: TGTGCCAGCAGTTTATCCCCAGGGGATAAGGAAAAACTGTTTTTT.

This clonotype occurred many times. The chain couples TRBV3-1 to TRBJ2-1; D uncertain. V dropped 1 base and J dropped 12 bases, with 13 bases sitting between them. CDR3 length: 13 residues. The germline V gene has CDR1 LGHDT and CDR2 YNNKEL (reference sequence). This CDR3 reads CASSQAATEGQFF. CDR3 DNA sequence: TGTGCCAGCAGCCAAGCTGCGACGGAAGGGCAGTTCTTC.

This clonotype showed up many times. This rearrangement joins TRBV9 to TRBJ1-2, with TRBD1 matching 10 bases. CDR3 length: 15 residues. The V gene end was trimmed by 0 bases and the J gene end by 2 bases; junction bases not matched to a gene: 1. Germline V gene data show CDR1 as SGDLS and CDR2 as YYNGEE. CDR3 DNA sequence: TGTGCCAGCAGCGTAGGGACAGGGGGAAACTATGGCTACACCTTC. Residues: CASSVGTGGNYGYTF.

The table lists this clonotype with a few counts. The chain employs TRBV7-9 and TRBJ2-3; 7 bases align to TRBD1. Germline CDR1 reads SEHNR; CDR2 reads FQNEAQ (reference sequence). The CDR3 runs to 15 residues. Losses at the gene ends were 4 bases for V and 0 bases for J; bases not matched to a gene: 4. CDR3 protein: CASSSWDRSTDTQYF. The CDR3 DNA reads as TGTGCCAGCAGCTCCTGGGACAGAAGCACAGATACGCAGTATTTT.

The chain couples TRBV6-1 to TRBJ2-3, with D perhaps TRBD1 (5 bases). CDR3 length: 15 residues. Trimming cost V 6 bases and J 8 bases, with 21 bases left between them. Germline CDR1 and CDR2: MNHNS and SASEGT. The CDR3 region is CASSTTVLGGGTQYF. The CDR3 bases are TGTGCCAGCAGCACGACAGTTCTTGGTGGCGGTACGCAGTATTTT.

The V gene is TRBV20-1, the J gene TRBJ2-3; 13 nucleotides match TRBD2. V dropped 5 bases and J dropped 2; count of bases not matched to a gene: 4. The V gene's germline CDR1 is DFQATT and CDR2 SNEGSKA (reference sequence). This CDR3 spans 15 amino acids. The CDR3 loop is CSAYTSGRATDTQYF. The DNA for the CDR3 is TGCAGTGCTTATACTAGCGGGAGGGCCACAGATACGCAGTATTTT.

There are many counts of this clonotype. The J gene is TRBJ2-5, the V gene TRBV6-2 or TRBV6-3, with 8 bases aligning to TRBD2. The germline CDR1 and CDR2 sequences are MNHEY and SVGEGT. V dropped 6 bases and J dropped 4; count of bases not matched to a gene: 4. CDR3 size: 13 residues. Here the CDR3 reads CASRESGRETQYF. DNA of the CDR3: TGTGCCAGCAGAGAAAGCGGGAGAGAGACCCAGTACTTC.

The V gene is TRBV19, the J gene TRBJ2-1, with a possible D match to TRBD2 (6 bases). This CDR3 has 14 amino acids. Germline values: CDR1 LNHDA, CDR2 SQIVND (reference sequence). The V gene lost 8 bases and the J gene lost 3 bases, with 14 bases spanning the gap. The chain's CDR3 is CASEEGGGYNEQFF. The CDR3 nucleotides are TGTGCCAGTGAGGAGGGCGGCGGCTACAATGAGCAGTTCTTC.

This clonotype has only a few counts. In DNA, the CDR3 is TGTGCCAGCAGCATCTCAGGGAAAGCTAACTATGGCTACACCTTC. Protein: CASSISGKANYGYTF. The chain carries TRBV7-9 and TRBJ1-2, with a possible D match to TRBD1 (5 bases). The V gene's germline CDR1 is SEHNR and CDR2 FQNEAQ (reference sequence). The CDR3 has 15 residues. V was pared by 5 bases and J by 0 bases, with 13 bases between.

This clonotype came up many times. V usage is TRBV29-1 and J usage is TRBJ2-1; 9 positions match TRBD2. This CDR3 is built from 16 residues. The germline gives CDR1 SQVTM, CDR2 ANQGSEA. V dropped 4 bases and J dropped 3; count of bases not matched to a gene: 10. CDR3 amino acids: CSVVGSREGFYNEQFF. CDR3 sequence (DNA): TGCAGCGTTGTTGGTTCGCGGGAGGGGTTCTACAATGAGCAGTTCTTC.

This clonotype was seen at least ten times. J is TRBJ1-3 and V is TRBV7-8; D possibly corresponds to TRBD1 (5 bases). Per the germline V gene, CDR1 is SGHVS and CDR2 is FQNEAQ. CDR3 length: 14 amino acids. V was pared by 5 bases and J by 0 bases, with 8 bases between. The CDR3 region has the DNA TGTGCCAGCAGCCGGGGGGTCTCTGGAAACACCATATATTTT. Translation gives CASSRGVSGNTIYF.

The genes are TRBV3-1 and TRBJ2-2, with no clear D. The CDR3 sequence is 13 residues long. From germline, CDR1 is LGHDT and CDR2 YNNKEL (reference sequence). V was trimmed by 2 bases and J by 4 bases, leaving 5 bases between them. The CDR3 bases are TGTGCCAGCAGCCAAATGTTCACCGGGGAGCTGTTTTTT. It is translated as CASSQMFTGELFF.

The table lists this clonotype with a few counts. The genes are TRBV28 and TRBJ2-3; 16 nucleotides agree with TRBD2. Germline CDR1 reads MDHEN; CDR2 reads SYDVKM. The CDR3 is 16 residues long. J was trimmed by 5 bases and V by 8 bases; bases with no gene match: 7. The CDR3 loop reads CASSGLAGGPGDTQYF. The CDR3 DNA sequence: TGTGCCAGCTCGGGACTAGCGGGAGGGCCGGGAGATACGCAGTATTTT.

This clonotype was seen repeatedly, ten times or more. CDR3 sequence reads: CSASLGNTEAFF. The CDR3 DNA reads as TGCAGTGCATCTCTGGGTAACACTGAAGCTTTCTTT. V gene TRBV20-1 combines with J gene TRBJ1-1; D not certain. V was pared by 6 bases and J by 2 bases, with 10 bases between. CDR3 length: 12 residues. Per the germline V gene, CDR1 is DFQATT and CDR2 is SNEGSKA (reference sequence).

This clonotype was recorded at least ten times. This chain joins TRBV7-2 and TRBJ2-1, with a tentative D call TRBD2 (6 bases). Germline V gene sequence: CDR1 SGHTA, CDR2 FQGNSA. CDR3 length: 16 residues. Trimming stripped 1 base from V and 6 bases from J, with 16 bases between. CDR3 sequence: CASSLEGTRLPNEQFF. As DNA, the CDR3 is TGTGCCAGCAGCTTAGAAGGGACTCGACTACCCAATGAGCAGTTCTTC.

This clonotype was counted at least ten times. The chain combines TRBV27 with TRBJ2-1, with a weak D call TRBD2 (6 bases). This CDR3 is 17 amino acids long. Germline assignment: CDR1 MNHEY and CDR2 SMNVEV (reference sequence). V was trimmed by 2 bases and J by 4 bases, leaving 18 bases between them. As DNA, the CDR3 is TGTGCCAGCAGTTTAATACCCACTTTCGGGGGTTACAATGAGCAGTTCTTC. Its protein is CASSLIPTFGGYNEQFF.

This clonotype was recorded many times. The chain recombines TRBV20-1 with TRBJ1-2; tentative D call: TRBD1 (5 bases). The germline gives CDR1 DFQATT, CDR2 SNEGSKA (reference sequence). The CDR3 consists of 12 residues. V dropped 4 bases and J dropped 2 bases, with 8 bases sitting between them. CDR3 sequence: CSATRQNYGYTF. As DNA, the CDR3 is TGCAGTGCTACTCGACAGAACTATGGCTACACCTTC.

In its sample, this clonotype was seen a few times. This sequence joins TRBV7-2 and TRBJ2-1, with D perhaps TRBD2 (6 bases). Trimming took 1 base from V and 0 from J, leaving 7 bases between them. The CDR3 is made up of 15 amino acids. Germline assignment: CDR1 SGHTA and CDR2 FQGNSA. The CDR3 DNA sequence: TGTGCCAGCAGCTTAGTGACTAGCTCCTACAATGAGCAGTTCTTC. It yields the protein CASSLVTSSYNEQFF.

This clonotype was seen more than once but under ten times. This chain uses TRBV7-2 with TRBJ2-3, with a weak D call TRBD1 (5 bases). Germline values: CDR1 SGHTA, CDR2 FQGNSA. There are 15 residues in the CDR3. Trimming cost V 2 bases and J 0 bases, with 9 bases left between them. This CDR3 is CASSLNRPSTDTQYF. CDR3 DNA sequence: TGTGCCAGCAGCTTAAACAGGCCTAGCACAGATACGCAGTATTTT.

This clonotype has a handful of counts. The genes are TRBV7-6 and TRBJ2-7; TRBD2 agrees at 8 bases. Germline CDR1 reads SGHVS; CDR2 reads FNYEAQ. The CDR3 is made up of 16 amino acids. Trimming removed 3 bases from V and 2 bases from J; junction bases left unmatched: 9. The CDR3 region is CASSFSGGIAPYEQYF. In DNA form, the CDR3 reads TGTGCCAGCAGCTTCTCGGGGGGGATAGCTCCCTACGAGCAGTACTTC.

This clonotype was observed a few times. The rearrangement links TRBV7-6 to TRBJ2-7, with D perhaps TRBD1 (5 bases). The germline gives CDR1 SGHVS, CDR2 FNYEAQ. V was shortened by 3 bases and J by 3 bases, with 9 bases between the two germline ends. The CDR3 spans 13 residues. DNA for the CDR3: TGTGCCAGCAGCTTCTCAGGGAACTACGAGCAGTACTTC. Protein: CASSFSGNYEQYF.

This clonotype was picked up many times. The genes are TRBV28 and TRBJ2-7, with D perhaps matching TRBD2 (5 bases). Trimming pared 2 bases from V and 6 bases from J, leaving 11 bases between. The CDR3 contains 13 residues. Germline lookup yields CDR1 MDHEN and CDR2 SYDVKM. The CDR3 is CASSLIRGGEQYF. The CDR3 bases are TGTGCCAGCAGTTTAATACGAGGAGGCGAGCAGTACTTC.

This clonotype came up a few times. The chain employs TRBV2 and TRBJ2-7, with D possibly being TRBD2 (6 bases). Trimming removed 6 bases from V and 7 bases from J, with 22 bases in between. This CDR3 is 15 amino acids long. The germline gives CDR1 SNHLY, CDR2 FYNNEI. As DNA, the CDR3 is TGTGCCAGCAGGGCGGTTGCGGGATATCTGGGGGAGCAGTACTTC. Protein product: CASRAVAGYLGEQYF.

This clonotype showed up many times. The chain carries TRBV6-2 or TRBV6-3 and TRBJ1-1, with 7 bases fitting TRBD1. Trimming took 7 bases from V and 7 from J; bases not matched to a gene: 3. The CDR3 sequence is 11 residues long. CDR1 and CDR2 from the germline V gene are MNHEY and SVGEGT. The CDR3 coding sequence is TGTGCCAGCAACAGGGGCGGTGAAGCTTTCTTT. Translation: CASNRGGEAFF.